Only one count was recorded for the clone carrying this T cell receptor (beta chain). What it binds is not known. Vbeta (60) and Jbeta (13) primers were used in the PCR. The assay was immunoSEQ multiplex PCR, and TCRdb's table has in-frame clones only and misses some. The table lists some 120,000 clones, 75% to 85% of them singletons. This sample is drawn from a study of cytomegalovirus exposure and HLA in healthy donors. Study-level findings and limits: Rare sequences made up most TCRs, while some public TCRs were found in many donors. Earlier analysis yielded a pattern in which most TCR beta V segments were productive about 90% or about 30% of the time.

Healthy bone marrow donors formed the donor group. Unmatched junction bases numbered 10, after V lost 4 bases and J lost 5 bases. There are 15 residues in the CDR3. Germline CDR1 and CDR2: SGHRS and YFSETQ. The specimen was PBMCs. V and J are TRBV5-1 and TRBJ1-1, with TRBD1 identical over 8 bases. The sequence derives from a man in his forties or fifties in good health and CMV-seronegative. The CDR3 is CASSPGQGAWTEAFF. The CDR3 coding sequence is TGCGCCAGCAGCCCCGGGCAGGGGGCCTGGACTGAAGCTTTCTTT.